A single sample is the source of the 5 T cell receptor delta chains below, sequenced in a study of human gamma delta and Vdelta1 T cells (dated by TCRdb to about 2018). No antigen has been assigned to these receptors. Library method: PCR. The sequencer listed for this sample is Illumina MiSeq. TCRdb called clones anew from the public reads via CATT; matching DNA rows were later pooled. The sample yields 5,500 to 7,500 delta-chain clones; around two fifths were counted once. Clones ranked in the top ten supply more than 8.5% of the sample. The sequenced material came from Vdelta1 gamma-delta T cells from blood grown in culture (DOT cells). The meaning of the sample's cell subset or site label: Delta One T cells, in vitro expanded/differentiated Vd1+ gamma-delta T cells. The receptors stem from a human donor in good health.

This clone was seen a single time. The chain employs TRDV1 and TRDJ1; 8 bases agree with TRDD3. Germline V CDR1 and CDR2: TSWWSYY, QGS. The CDR3 length is 22 residues. With V trimmed by 3 bases and J by 3 bases, 27 bases remained unmatched. The CDR3 sequence: CALGEPGLPKLDWGARADKLIF. The DNA of the CDR3 is TGTGCTCTTGGGGAGCCCGGCCTGCCGAAGTTGGACTGGGGGGCTAGGGCCGATAAACTCATCTTT.

Remarks on this clone: One junction end does not reproduce the germline sequence, and a read error may be involved. J is TRDJ1 and V is TRDV1; 10 bases fit TRDD3. CDR1 and CDR2 from the germline V gene are TSWWSYY and QGS. The CDR3 contains 20 residues. CDR3 DNA sequence: TGTGCTCTCGGGGTTCCTAATACGTACTGGGGGATTTGGAGAACCGATAAACTCATCTTT. Translating gives CALGVPNTYWGIWRTDKLIF.

This clone is labeled as medium-sized. The chain is built from TRDV1 and TRDJ1; a possible D gene is TRDD2 (5 bases). This CDR3 has 17 residues. Germline V gives CDR1 TSWWSYY, CDR2 QGS. V was clipped by 5 bases and J by 0 bases, with 19 bases between them. CDR3 coding DNA: TGTGCTCTTGGGCCTCAGATCCTAGCGGGGTACACCGATAAACTCATCTTT. This encodes CALGPQILAGYTDKLIF.

This clone counts as medium-sized. The chain links TRDV1 to TRDJ1, with 9 bases fitting TRDD2. Trimming cost V 1 base and J 0 bases; bases outside gene matches: 24. CDR1 is TSWWSYY, CDR2 QGS, per germline. This CDR3 is 23 amino acids long. DNA of the CDR3: TGTGCTCTTGGGGAACCCGTGGGCCTTCCTACGAGTCTGGGGGCCTCAAACACCGATAAACTCATCTTT. Translation gives CALGEPVGLPTSLGASNTDKLIF.

This clone was observed a handful of times. The chain employs TRDV1 and TRDJ1; TRDD3 matches at 12 bases. The CDR3 is 15 amino acids. CDR1 and CDR2 from the germline V gene are TSWWSYY and QGS. V was clipped by 6 bases and J by 1 base; unmatched bases: 3. The CDR3 DNA reads TGTGCTCTTGGCTGGGGGATACGTGGCACCGATAAACTCATCTTT. It specifies CALGWGIRGTDKLIF.